The clone carrying this T cell receptor beta chain is identified as large from frequency. The antigen remains undetermined. The CDR3 contains 13 residues. In germline, CDR1 is SQVTM, CDR2 ANQGSEA. This entry is derived from a study of human CD8 memory T cell subsets. General study results and limits: Between stem-like memory and precursor exhausted T cell repertoires, overlap was minimal. Chao1-based estimation suggested that stem-like memory T cells exhibit greater diversity than precursor exhausted T cells.

Negative magnetic separation was used for the enrichment of total CD8+ T cells. Libraries for TCR beta were constructed using UMI-labeled 5' RACE. TCRdb re-called the 5' RACE reads; one entry per CDR3 protein, DNA not given. This repertoire includes fewer than 20,000 distinct CDR3 sequences. The TCR comes from a human donor in good health. This chain connects TRBV29-1 to TRBJ2-3; TCRdb's assignment of TRBD2 cannot be checked, as there is no DNA. Input material: CD8+ T cells from PBMCs. CDR3 sequence reads: CSVGEASLDTQYF.